Given below is one T cell receptor (beta chain) in context. Authors' processing steps: Estimation of nucleated cell counts relied on the amplification of reference gene primers. TCRdb keeps only in-frame clones here, not all; method: immunoSEQ multiplex PCR. V and J calls and clone size come straight from that table; D and trimming were deduced from the DNA. The table shows some 220,000 clones, with around 81% occurring only once. The sample belongs to a study of blood T cell repertoires in COVID-19. Trimming cost V 6 bases and J 4 bases; bases outside gene matches: 14. The V gene's germline CDR1 is SGHTA and CDR2 FQGTGA. CDR3 length equals 17 residues.

The sample was peripheral blood. The receptor comes from a woman in her sixties with active or convalescent COVID-19. V is TRBV7-3 and J is TRBJ2-1, with 8 bases fitting TRBD2. The CDR3 sequence: CASSPPPFSGAYNEQFF. The CDR3 nucleotides are TGTGCCAGCAGTCCACCCCCCTTTAGCGGGGCTTACAATGAGCAGTTCTTC.